This T cell receptor beta chain was recorded in a study of blood T cells in healthy people across ages. As to this clonotype: No antigen is known for it.

Researchers isolated at least 7 million PBMCs per sample. The CDR3 runs to 12 residues. V lost 3 bases, J lost 10 bases, and 10 bases lay in between. The second PCR ran roughly 6 to 11 cycles with a sample-barcoded 5' primer and J-beta primers. Every single cDNA molecule received a tag from a template-switch adaptor with 12 random nucleotides. TCRdb used MiXCR to reprocess the 5' RACE reads, holding one entry per CDR3 protein. The sample holds about 780,000 distinct CDR3 sequences, 46% seen once. Broader study findings: Relative to aged donors, long-lived donors carried more naive CD4+ cells and displayed higher diversity. What prevented conclusive comparison of naive and antigen-experienced cells was that PBMCs were unsorted.

Sequencing used blood. This rearrangement joins TRBV12-3 or TRBV12-4 to TRBJ2-1, with D perhaps TRBD2 (5 bases). This clonotype originated in a man older than 75 in good health. This CDR3 is CASSFVREEQFF. Written as DNA, the CDR3 is TGTGCCAGCAGTTTTGTTAGGGAGGAGCAGTTCTTC.